This T cell receptor beta chain emerged from a study of cytomegalovirus exposure and HLA in healthy donors. Findings of the study overall: Highly shared variants forming one cluster were likely a sequencing artifact.

The PCR was carried out with 60 Vbeta primers and 13 Jbeta primers. Profiled with immunoSEQ multiplex PCR; TCRdb holds only in-frame clones, not every one. The repertoire holds 100,000 or so clones, 79% seen once, with more than 3% in the top ten. All the people who gave samples were healthy bone marrow donors. As for this clone: The antigen remains unidentified.

This TCR derives from a woman aged 40 to 50 in good health and CMV-seronegative. The sequenced sample consisted of PBMCs.

The DNA for the CDR3 is TGTGCCAGCAGCTTAGTGACAGGGCAGCCCCAGCATTTT. Translated, it gives CASSLVTGQPQHF. The rearrangement uses TRBV7-6 and TRBJ1-5, with 7 bases that match TRBD1. The CDR3 has 13 amino acids. Per germline, CDR1 SGHVS and CDR2 FNYEAQ. The J segment lost 7 bases and the V segment lost 1 base, leaving 1 base of the junction unmatched.